This TCR beta chain comes out of a study of metastatic and nonmetastatic thyroid tumors. Study-level information: Across blood and tumor or nodule tissue, repertoires from malignant and benign thyroid patients were compared with one another.

This CDR3 is built from 15 residues. V was trimmed by 0 bases and J by 6 bases, leaving 13 bases between them. Germline-derived CDR1 and CDR2 are LNHNV and YYDKDF (reference sequence). This clone appeared many times. Every patient underwent thyroid surgery untreated. TCRdb re-clonotyped the PCR reads via MiXCR. The sample lists 35,000 to 40,000 clones; 17% were seen once. The chain uses TRBV15 and TRBJ2-3, with D perhaps TRBD2 (5 bases). The sequence came from a female donor with papillary thyroid cancer or a benign thyroid nodule (not recorded which). Some clones in this sample may be carry-over from other donors' samples. The sample consisted of tumor tissue. CDR3 loop: CATSRDLARVDTQYF. CDR3 nucleotides: TGTGCCACCAGCAGAGACCTAGCTAGGGTTGATACGCAGTATTTT.